Given below is one TCR beta chain in context. Its antigen is not identified. The CDR3 spans 14 residues. Germline V gives CDR1 MNHNS, CDR2 SASEGT. Losses at the gene ends were 3 bases for V and 8 bases for J; bases not matched to a gene: 5. Every isolated RNA sample was fully reverse transcribed, so sequencing captured expressed TCRB transcripts. Sequencing was performed with immunoSEQ multiplex PCR; in TCRdb, only in-frame clones are kept and a portion is missing. The table lists over 300,000 clones, around 8.5% of them singletons, with approximately 1% in the top ten. The sample is drawn from a study of beta chain features in type 1 diabetes. The wider study: There was similarity between patients and healthy donors in age, gender and cell yields. The study examined roughly 100 million sorted cells across all samples. The study, taken as a whole, reports: Across all four CD4+ subsets, people with type 1 diabetes showed modestly shorter TCRB CDR3s.

The chain uses TRBV6-1 and TRBJ1-2, with TRBD1 matching over 11 bases. The source of this sequence is a man under 40 with type 1 diabetes. The sample was central memory CD4+ T cells from blood. This CDR3 reads CASSDGQGAKGYTF. The CDR3 bases are TGTGCCAGCAGTGATGGACAGGGGGCTAAAGGCTACACCTTC.